The 29 T cell receptor beta chains given below trace back to one sample, sequenced in a study of blood T cell repertoires in COVID-19. The data were produced by immunoSEQ multiplex PCR, yet TCRdb's version contains in-frame clones alone and is incomplete. The sample includes over 250,000 clones, 75% to 90% of them seen just once. The sequenced sample consisted of peripheral blood. These receptors originate from a woman in her 40s who had recovered from COVID-19.

The V and J genes are TRBV5-4 and TRBJ2-3, with 8 positions matching TRBD2. V lost 3 bases, J lost 5 bases, and 14 bases stayed unmatched. CDR3 length: 17 amino acids. Germline V gene lookup returns CDR1 SGHNT and CDR2 YYREEE (reference sequence). CDR3 sequence: CASSWGGGGPALDTQYF. CDR3 DNA: TGTGCCAGCAGCTGGGGGGGCGGGGGGCCCGCACTAGATACGCAGTATTTT.

The chain has TRBV29-1 and TRBJ2-3; 7 bases align to TRBD2. CDR1 and CDR2 from the germline V gene are SQVTM and ANQGSEA. With 6 bases clipped from V and 5 bases from J, the junction kept 8 bases outside the gene matches. This CDR3 is built from 13 residues. The CDR3 region has the DNA TGCAGCGTGGGGGGAGGGGAGCGAGATACGCAGTATTTT. This encodes CSVGGGERDTQYF.

This sequence joins TRBV7-2 and TRBJ1-1; D call uncertain. CDR1 and CDR2 (germline): SGHTA, FQGNSA. V was trimmed by 5 bases and J by 3 bases, leaving 13 bases between them. This CDR3 comprises 14 residues. The CDR3 DNA reads TGTGCCAGCAGCCCAAGGGCGGGATACACTGAAGCTTTCTTT. It translates to CASSPRAGYTEAFF.

The chain employs TRBV2 and TRBJ1-1; maybe TRBD1 (6 bases). There are 15 residues in the CDR3. CDR1 and CDR2 from the germline V gene are SNHLY and FYNNEI. The V gene lost 3 bases and the J gene lost 6 bases, with 17 bases spanning the gap. CDR3 nucleotides: TGTGCCAGCAGTGACGGCGGGGGGCCTAGCGCTGAAGCTTTCTTT. This sequence encodes CASSDGGGPSAEAFF.

This clone was counted once. The chain links TRBV9 to TRBJ2-2; 12 positions agree with TRBD2. V dropped 6 bases and J dropped 3; count of bases not matched to a gene: 9. This CDR3 comprises 17 residues. CDR1 and CDR2 from the germline V gene are SGDLS and YYNGEE. Here the CDR3 reads CASTPTSGGPYTGELFF. CDR3 bases: TGTGCCAGCACCCCGACTAGCGGGGGCCCCTACACCGGGGAGCTGTTTTTT.

The chain joins TRBV18 to TRBJ1-4, with a possible D match to TRBD1 (6 bases). The CDR3 runs 15 residues. The germline gives CDR1 KGHSH, CDR2 LQKENI. Trimming removed 3 bases from V and 8 bases from J, with 16 bases in between. Written as DNA, the CDR3 is TGTGCCAGCTCACCCGCGGGGGGCGCCGTGGAAAAACTGTTTTTT. It translates to CASSPAGGAVEKLFF.

This clone was found a few times. The chain has TRBV4-3 and TRBJ1-6; 7 bases line up with TRBD1. Germline CDR1 reads LGHNA; CDR2 reads YSLEER. This CDR3 comprises 16 residues. The V segment lost 0 bases and the J segment 9 bases; nucleotides outside the gene matches: 8. The CDR3 is CASSQDLNRGGSPLHF. Here the CDR3 DNA reads TGCGCCAGCAGCCAAGATCTGAACAGGGGAGGTTCACCCCTCCACTTT.

The sample holds one count of this clone. The chain couples TRBV11-2 to TRBJ2-4, with TRBD1 matching over 9 bases. The trim removed 0 bases at V and 3 bases at J, leaving 6 bases unmatched. From germline, CDR1 is SGHAT and CDR2 FQNNGV. The CDR3 runs to 17 residues. The CDR3 DNA reads as TGTGCCAGCAGCTTAGATCCGGACAGGGGTGTCAAAAACATTCAGTACTTC. It specifies CASSLDPDRGVKNIQYF. Combining the CDR3 with reference TRBV11-2 and TRBJ2-4 gives the whole variable domain EAGVAQSPRYKIIEKRQSVAFWCNPISGHATLYWYQQILGQGPKLLIQFQNNGVVDDSQLPKDRFSAERLKGVDSTLKIQPAKLEDSAVYLCASSLDPDRGVKNIQYFGAGTRLSVL.

The CDR3 loop reads CASSPMDLNTEAFF. The CDR3 DNA follows: TGTGCCAGCAGCCCGATGGACTTGAACACTGAAGCTTTCTTT. J is TRBJ1-1 and V is TRBV7-9; D call uncertain. The CDR3 is 14 residues long. V lost 5 bases and J 0 bases, leaving 10 bases between the germline ends. Germline values: CDR1 SEHNR, CDR2 FQNEAQ (reference sequence).

The rearrangement uses TRBV4-1 and TRBJ2-7; D perhaps matches TRBD2 (6 bases). The CDR3 is 13 residues long. The germline V gene encodes CDR1 MGHRA and CDR2 YSYEKL. The V gene lost 4 bases and the J gene lost 3 bases, with 10 bases spanning the gap. The CDR3 nucleotides read TGCGCCAGCAGCCCGGGCGGGAACTACGAGCAGTACTTC. As protein: CASSPGGNYEQYF.

This chain connects TRBV27 to TRBJ1-1; maybe TRBD1 (5 bases). The CDR3 runs to 14 residues. Trimming left V 2 bases short and J 1 base short, with 8 bases between. In germline, CDR1 is MNHEY, CDR2 SMNVEV (reference sequence). The DNA for the CDR3 is TGTGCCAGCAGTTTACAGGGCACGAACACTGAAGCTTTCTTT. Its protein is CASSLQGTNTEAFF.

The CDR3 sequence: CASSEGTWRGGQETQYF. CDR3 coding DNA: TGTGCCAGCAGCGAGGGGACTTGGCGGGGGGGACAAGAGACCCAGTACTTC. The chain recombines TRBV9 with TRBJ2-5; 9 positions match TRBD2. V lost 3 bases, J lost 2 bases, and 11 bases stayed unmatched. The CDR3 totals 17 residues. CDR1 SGDLS and CDR2 YYNGEE come from the germline V gene.

This clone appeared once. The chain combines TRBV5-1 with TRBJ1-2; D is ambiguous. V lost 7 bases and J 3 bases, leaving 13 bases between the germline ends. This CDR3 is built from 13 residues. Germline V gene sequence: CDR1 SGHRS, CDR2 YFSETQ. This CDR3 is CASARGGYYGYTF. As DNA, the CDR3 is TGCGCCAGCGCGAGAGGCGGATACTATGGCTACACCTTC.

The chain has TRBV30 and TRBJ1-6; D uncertain. CDR3 length: 13 amino acids. V shed 5 bases and J shed 6 bases, with 11 bases lying between them. The V gene's germline CDR1 is GTSNPN and CDR2 SVGIG (reference sequence). The CDR3 sequence: CAWSITVNSPLHF. CDR3 DNA sequence: TGTGCCTGGTCAATAACGGTTAATTCACCCCTCCACTTT.

The gene calls are TRBV29-1 and TRBJ1-1, with D perhaps TRBD1 (5 bases). Germline CDR1 reads SQVTM; CDR2 reads ANQGSEA. Between the trimmed V and J ends, which lost 4 bases and 3 bases, there was a span of 21 bases. This CDR3 is built from 16 residues. CDR3 in DNA: TGCAGCGTTGGACGCCTCCCGGGGGGGGTGTACACTGAAGCTTTCTTT. Translated, it gives CSVGRLPGGVYTEAFF.

The chain combines TRBV5-1 with TRBJ2-5; D possibly corresponds to TRBD2 (6 bases). V was cut by 3 bases and J by 2 bases, with 11 bases left in between. The CDR3 is made up of 14 amino acids. From germline, CDR1 is SGHRS and CDR2 YFSETQ. CDR3 bases: TGCGCCAGCAGCTGGGGCGGGGATCAAGAGACCCAGTACTTC. Protein: CASSWGGDQETQYF.

This chain uses TRBV10-1 with TRBJ2-3, with D perhaps matching TRBD2 (5 bases). CDR1 is WNHNN, CDR2 SYGVQD, per germline (reference sequence). The ends were cut back, 6 bases at V and 2 bases at J, with 12 bases in the middle. The length of the CDR3 is 14 residues. The CDR3 spells CASSPAGPTDTQYF. The CDR3 DNA reads TGCGCCAGCAGCCCCGCGGGCCCCACAGATACGCAGTATTTT.

V usage is TRBV7-2 and J usage is TRBJ2-7; 9 bases align to TRBD1. This CDR3 is built from 14 residues. CDR1 SGHTA and CDR2 FQGNSA come from the germline V gene. With V trimmed by 5 bases and J by 5 bases, 7 bases remained unmatched. The CDR3 here is CASSPGTGRDEQYF. Here the CDR3 DNA reads TGTGCCAGCAGCCCGGGGACAGGGAGGGACGAGCAGTACTTC.

This clone has just one count. The rearrangement links TRBV4-3 to TRBJ1-5; TRBD1 agrees at 8 bases. CDR1 and CDR2 from the germline V gene are LGHNA and YSLEER. The CDR3 sequence is 14 residues long. Losses at the gene ends were 0 bases for V and 10 bases for J; bases not matched to a gene: 5. The CDR3 bases are TGCGCCAGCAGCCAAGAGACGACAGGGGTACCCCAGCATTTT. Residues: CASSQETTGVPQHF.

The V and J genes are TRBV2 and TRBJ2-7; D might be TRBD2 (5 bases). The germline V and J ends were trimmed by 8 bases and 4 bases, with 21 bases remaining between them. The germline V gene has CDR1 SNHLY and CDR2 FYNNEI. This CDR3 has 15 amino acids. The CDR3 sequence: CASRQSRAGGYEQYF. Here the CDR3 DNA reads TGTGCCAGCCGGCAGTCTAGGGCGGGCGGTTACGAGCAGTACTTC. The complete variable domain, with remaining parts taken from reference TRBV2 and TRBJ2-7, reads EPEVTQTPSHQVTQMGQEVILRCVPISNHLYFYWYRQILGQKVEFLVSFYNNEISEKSEIFDDQFSVERPDGSNFTLKIRSTKLEDSAMYFCASRQSRAGGYEQYFGPGTRLTVT.

This clone was observed a few times. The chain uses TRBV10-3 and TRBJ2-1; D is possibly TRBD1 (7 bases). The ends were cut back, 2 bases at V and 8 bases at J, with 19 bases in the middle. The CDR3 extends over 16 amino acids. From germline, CDR1 is ENHRY and CDR2 SYGVKD. The CDR3 loop reads CAISEQQGGFRDEQFF. The CDR3 DNA sequence: TGTGCCATCAGTGAGCAGCAGGGGGGCTTTAGGGATGAGCAGTTCTTC.

The CDR3 DNA reads as TGTGCCAGCAGTGAGCAGGGGGACTTGGACGAGCAGTACTTC. This gives the protein CASSEQGDLDEQYF. The chain couples TRBV2 to TRBJ2-7; perhaps TRBD1 as D (7 bases). The germline V and J ends were trimmed by 3 bases and 5 bases, with 14 bases remaining between them. Germline V lookup: CDR1 SNHLY, CDR2 FYNNEI. This CDR3 has 14 residues.

This chain connects TRBV5-1 to TRBJ2-7; the D gene is possibly TRBD2 (7 bases). Germline V CDR1 and CDR2: SGHRS, YFSETQ. The CDR3 loop spans 15 amino acids. V lost 3 bases and J 2 bases, leaving 15 bases between the germline ends. This chain's CDR3 is CASSYWRGRTYEQYF. In DNA, the CDR3 is TGCGCCAGCAGCTACTGGCGGGGGCGCACCTACGAGCAGTACTTC.

The V and J genes are TRBV6-1 and TRBJ1-1, with D tentatively TRBD1 (5 bases). Germline assignment: CDR1 MNHNS and CDR2 SASEGT. V lost 2 bases and J lost 10, with 17 bases in between. This CDR3 region has 14 residues. The CDR3 sequence: CASSEIQGAYGAFF. CDR3 nucleotide sequence: TGTGCCAGCAGTGAAATCCAGGGCGCCTATGGAGCTTTCTTT.

The chain recombines TRBV7-2 with TRBJ2-7; 9 bases map to TRBD2. Germline V CDR1 and CDR2: SGHTA, FQGNSA. This CDR3 contains 16 residues. With 4 bases clipped from V and 7 bases from J, the junction kept 14 bases outside the gene matches. The CDR3 DNA reads as TGTGCCAGCAGCTCCCGTTCTAGCGGGGACTCTAGGGAGCAGTACTTC. Amino acids: CASSSRSSGDSREQYF.

The chain combines TRBV5-8 with TRBJ2-3; possible D gene TRBD1, 6 bases. CDR1 is SGHTS and CDR2 is YDEGEE in the germline V gene. V lost 2 bases, J lost 0 bases, and 13 bases lay in between. The CDR3 runs to 16 residues. CDR3 sequence: CASSFGQTISTDTQYF. The CDR3 bases are TGTGCCAGCAGCTTCGGACAGACCATAAGCACAGATACGCAGTATTTT.

This chain joins TRBV9 and TRBJ2-7; D unclear. This CDR3 comprises 13 residues. Trimming shortened V by 0 bases and J by 7 bases, and 11 bases separated the two germline ends. Germline values: CDR1 SGDLS, CDR2 YYNGEE. CDR3 loop: CASSVAPGREQYF. The CDR3 coding sequence is TGTGCCAGCAGCGTAGCCCCAGGTCGGGAGCAGTACTTC.

CDR3 in DNA: TGTGCCAGCAGCCCTCAATCGGGACAGTTGAACACTGAAGCTTTCTTT. Translation gives CASSPQSGQLNTEAFF. J is TRBJ1-1 and V is TRBV7-6, with 7 nucleotides matching TRBD1. Germline loops: CDR1 SGHVS, CDR2 FNYEAQ. The junction had 9 bases not matched to a gene; V was cut back by 5 bases and J by 0 bases. The CDR3 length is 16 residues.

About this clone itself: The sample carries other DNA sequences with the same CDR3. The J gene is TRBJ1-2, the V gene TRBV5-1; 7 bases map to TRBD1. Germline assignment: CDR1 SGHRS and CDR2 YFSETQ. The CDR3 extends over 13 amino acids. The V segment lost 0 bases and the J segment 6 bases; nucleotides outside the gene matches: 2. DNA for the CDR3: TGCGCCAGCAGCTTGGGACAGGGAGATGGCTACACCTTC. Residues: CASSLGQGDGYTF.